This T cell receptor (beta chain) was captured in a study of T cells in Graves' hyperthyroidism and ophthalmopathy. CDR1 is MNHNY, CDR2 SVGAGI, per germline (reference sequence). The CDR3 is 15 amino acids. Trimming stripped 2 bases from V and 0 bases from J, with 5 bases between. The sample holds many counts of this clonotype. The patients, who ranged from 18 to 65 in age, presented with newly diagnosed hyperthyroidism lasting under 2 months. Exclusion followed for patients with uncontrolled infection, other autoimmune disease, pregnancy or lactation. Amplified regions were TCR beta CDR3 sequences from RNA transcripts. A set of HTBI primers served as the primers for a first-round RT-PCR of the TCR CDR3. Each CDR3 protein gets one entry after TCRdb re-called the multiplex PCR reads with MiXCR. This sample has about 590,000 distinct CDR3 sequences, with about 15% found just once.

The sample taken for sequencing was blood. The genes are TRBV6-6 and TRBJ2-6; a weak D match, TRBD2 (5 bases). The sequence derives from a woman aged 30 to 39 with Graves' hyperthyroidism. The DNA for the CDR3 is TGTGCCAGCAGTTACGACTACTCTGGGGCCAACGTCCTGACTTTC. Its translation is CASSYDYSGANVLTF.